The 30 T cell receptor beta chains below were found in one sample sequenced in a study of glioma-infiltrating T cells after dendritic cell vaccination. Libraries were prepared by immunoSEQ multiplex PCR; TCRdb keeps only in-frame clonotypes and omits some of them. This repertoire shows roughly 100,000 clones, less than 90% found once; its top ten account for 6.8%. Noted time point: after dendritic cell vaccination, including at tumor progression/relapse. Sample: blood, taken after dendritic cell vaccination. The receptors originated from a human donor with glioblastoma.

V gene TRBV18 combines with J gene TRBJ1-1; perhaps TRBD1 as D (6 bases). CDR1 KGHSH and CDR2 LQKENI come from the germline V gene. CDR3 size: 14 residues. Trimming removed 2 bases from V and 2 bases from J, with 9 bases in between. The CDR3 protein is CASSPGDKNTEAFF. In DNA form, the CDR3 reads TGTGCCAGCTCACCAGGGGACAAAAACACTGAAGCTTTCTTT.

V is TRBV5-4 and J is TRBJ1-1; possibly TRBD1 for D (6 bases). Trimming removed 0 bases from V and 8 bases from J, with 20 bases in between. Germline loops: CDR1 SGHNT, CDR2 YYREEE (reference sequence). This CDR3 has 16 residues. CDR3 nucleotide sequence: TGTGCCAGCAGCTTGGAAGCGGTTAGACAGGATAGGGAAGCTTTCTTT. It specifies CASSLEAVRQDREAFF.

The rearrangement links TRBV2 to TRBJ2-1; D remains unclear. The CDR3 is 11 amino acids. Germline CDR1 is SNHLY and CDR2 is FYNNEI. V shed 5 bases and J shed 10 bases, with 9 bases lying between them. Written as DNA, the CDR3 is TGTGCCAGCAGTCTAGGTGGGGAGCAGTTCTTC. Protein sequence: CASSLGGEQFF.

The V gene is TRBV30, the J gene TRBJ1-6, with TRBD1 as a possible D gene (6 bases). Germline assignment: CDR1 GTSNPN and CDR2 SVGIG (reference sequence). The CDR3 totals 14 residues. V dropped 4 bases and J dropped 7 bases, with 14 bases sitting between them. CDR3 loop: CAWNPGARNSPLHF. The CDR3 region has the DNA TGTGCCTGGAACCCAGGGGCGAGGAATTCACCCCTCCACTTT.

The rearrangement joins TRBV4-1 to TRBJ1-4; weak D call: TRBD1 (5 bases). CDR1 and CDR2 (germline): MGHRA, YSYEKL. V was trimmed by 4 bases and J by 5 bases, leaving 14 bases between them. CDR3 length equals 15 residues. The CDR3 sequence is CASSRRQLPNEKLFF. The CDR3 nucleotides are TGCGCCAGCAGCCGCCGACAGTTACCCAATGAAAAACTGTTTTTT.

This clone has just one count. This chain joins TRBV7-2 and TRBJ1-1; the D is unclear. Trimming took 3 bases from V and 1 from J, leaving 18 bases between them. Germline lookup yields CDR1 SGHTA and CDR2 FQGNSA. The CDR3 has 17 residues. The CDR3 nucleotides read TGTGCCAGCAGCTTGACGCCGGGATCGGGGAAGAACACTGAAGCTTTCTTT. Residues: CASSLTPGSGKNTEAFF.

This clone came up once. V and J are TRBV6-1 and TRBJ2-2; D unresolved. Trimming shortened V by 4 bases and J by 2 bases, and 5 bases separated the two germline ends. This CDR3 has 13 residues. Germline V gives CDR1 MNHNS, CDR2 SASEGT. The DNA for the CDR3 is TGTGCCAGCAGTGTGAGTAACACCGGGGAGCTGTTTTTT. Translated, it gives CASSVSNTGELFF.

The CDR3 nucleotides read TGTGCCAGCAGCCTGGGCGTGAACACTGAAGCTTTCTTT. Residues: CASSLGVNTEAFF. The chain links TRBV5-5 to TRBJ1-1; no firm D call. Trimming removed 4 bases from V and 0 bases from J, with 7 bases in between. This CDR3 comprises 13 residues. Germline-derived CDR1 and CDR2 are SGHKS and YYEKEE (reference sequence).

As for this clone: At the DNA level, this CDR3 is encoded by other sequences in the same sample as well. This chain joins TRBV19 and TRBJ1-2; 7 nucleotides match TRBD1. This CDR3 comprises 14 residues. V lost 3 bases and J lost 2; bases outside the gene matches: 3. Germline assignment: CDR1 LNHDA and CDR2 SQIVND (reference sequence). The CDR3 reads CASSIGGGNYGYTF. The CDR3 nucleotides are TGTGCCAGTAGTATTGGAGGGGGCAACTATGGCTACACCTTC.

The chain employs TRBV11-2 and TRBJ2-1; D is unresolved. The V gene lost 0 bases and the J gene lost 8 bases, with 11 bases spanning the gap. Germline V gives CDR1 SGHAT, CDR2 FQNNGV. This CDR3 has 14 residues. CDR3 DNA sequence: TGTGCCAGCAGCTTAGAGCGAATAATGGATGAGCAGTTCTTC. As protein: CASSLERIMDEQFF.

The chain recombines TRBV19 with TRBJ2-3, with D possibly being TRBD1 (6 bases). With 0 bases removed from V and 2 bases from J, the gap between germline ends came to 9 bases. This CDR3 spans 15 amino acids. CDR1 and CDR2 from the germline V gene are LNHDA and SQIVND (reference sequence). For the CDR3, the DNA is TGTGCCAGTAGTATAGACAGGGGTCTCACAGATACGCAGTATTTT. It encodes CASSIDRGLTDTQYF.

V gene TRBV6-1 combines with J gene TRBJ2-7; 9 nucleotides align to TRBD1. The CDR3 extends over 15 amino acids. Germline CDR1 reads MNHNS; CDR2 reads SASEGT. Losses at the gene ends were 3 bases for V and 2 bases for J; bases not matched to a gene: 5. CDR3 nucleotides: TGTGCCAGCAGTGAGGCGGGGGACAGGGCCTACGAGCAGTACTTC. Translating gives CASSEAGDRAYEQYF.

This clone appeared a few times. The chain couples TRBV6-6 to TRBJ2-3; D uncertain. Germline-derived CDR1 and CDR2 are MNHNY and SVGAGI (reference sequence). The CDR3 has 15 residues. V gave up 6 bases and J gave up 2 bases, with 15 bases separating them. CDR3 sequence (DNA): TGTGCCAGCAGCCTTAAAAACGACAACACAGATACGCAGTATTTT. Encoded protein: CASSLKNDNTDTQYF.

This clone was detected only a few times. This chain links TRBV5-6 with TRBJ2-7; D call uncertain. V dropped 4 bases and J dropped 6 bases, with 14 bases sitting between them. The CDR3 contains 13 residues. In germline, CDR1 is SGHDT, CDR2 YYEEEE. The CDR3 here is CASSPTPRSEQYF. The CDR3 DNA reads as TGTGCCAGCAGCCCTACCCCACGGTCCGAGCAGTACTTC.

The chain is built from TRBV10-3 and TRBJ2-5; weak D call: TRBD1 (5 bases). There are 15 residues in the CDR3. The germline CDR1 and CDR2 sequences are ENHRY and SYGVKD. V was clipped by 6 bases and J by 10 bases, with 24 bases between them. The CDR3 sequence: CAISPSSGLGDSQYF. CDR3 nucleotide sequence: TGTGCCATCAGCCCCTCGTCCGGGCTAGGGGATAGCCAGTACTTC.

This chain connects TRBV19 to TRBJ1-4, with D possibly matching TRBD1 (6 bases). V was pared by 3 bases and J by 4 bases, with 15 bases between. CDR3 size: 16 residues. The germline CDR1 and CDR2 sequences are LNHDA and SQIVND (reference sequence). In DNA, the CDR3 is TGTGCCAGTAGTATCCGCCAGGGGTCCGGTAATGAAAAACTGTTTTTT. Protein product: CASSIRQGSGNEKLFF.

The DNA for the CDR3 is TGTGCCAGCAGTTCCCCGACAGGGAAAAACTATGGCTACACCTTC. Protein: CASSSPTGKNYGYTF. The chain uses TRBV6-6 and TRBJ1-2, with 7 bases aligning to TRBD1. CDR3 size: 15 residues. Germline values: CDR1 MNHNY, CDR2 SVGAGI (reference sequence). Unmatched junction bases numbered 7, after V lost 4 bases and J lost 2 bases.

In the case of this clone: Different DNA sequences within this sample yield the same CDR3. The V gene is TRBV4-2, the J gene TRBJ2-2, with a weak D call TRBD2 (7 bases). This CDR3 is built from 16 residues. The germline CDR1 and CDR2 sequences are LGHNA and YNFKEQ. V was pared by 2 bases and J by 4 bases, with 14 bases between. CDR3 nucleotide sequence: TGTGCCAGCAGCCAACAAAGGGGGGGCGGCACCGGGGAGCTGTTTTTT. It codes for CASSQQRGGGTGELFF.

This chain connects TRBV5-1 to TRBJ2-7, with D tentatively TRBD2 (5 bases). The CDR3 totals 15 residues. Trimming took off 0 bases at V and 6 bases at J, with 16 bases between the two ends. Germline assignment: CDR1 SGHRS and CDR2 YFSETQ. The CDR3 DNA follows: TGCGCCAGCAGCTTGGTTTCCGGCCGGGGTCGCGAGCAGTACTTC. Protein sequence: CASSLVSGRGREQYF.

The chain has TRBV19 and TRBJ1-1; D remains ambiguous. Germline CDR1 LNHDA, CDR2 SQIVND (reference sequence). The V end was cut by 2 bases, the J end by 0 bases, with 10 bases between. This CDR3 contains 15 residues. CDR3 in DNA: TGTGCCAGTAGTATAATGTTGCGGGTGAACACTGAAGCTTTCTTT. It yields the protein CASSIMLRVNTEAFF. Full variable domain (rest looked up from reference TRBV19 and TRBJ1-1): DGGITQSPKYLFRKEGQNVTLSCEQNLNHDAMYWYRQDPGQGLRLIYYSQIVNDFQKGDIAEGYSVSREKKESFPLTVTSAQKNPTAFYLCASSIMLRVNTEAFFGQGTRLTVV.

The V call is TRBV6-1, the J call TRBJ2-7; 9 nucleotides agree with TRBD1. The CDR3 covers 15 residues. The J segment lost 2 bases and the V segment lost 6 bases, leaving 8 bases of the junction unmatched. Germline V gene data show CDR1 as MNHNS and CDR2 as SASEGT. As DNA, the CDR3 is TGTGCCAGCAGATCCGCCGGGACAGGGACCTACGAGCAGTACTTC. It encodes CASRSAGTGTYEQYF.

V gene TRBV7-3 combines with J gene TRBJ2-7; a weak D match, TRBD2 (5 bases). CDR1 and CDR2 (germline): SGHTA, FQGTGA. The V end was cut by 1 base, the J end by 5 bases, with 18 bases between. This CDR3 spans 16 amino acids. Written as DNA, the CDR3 is TGTGCCAGCAGCTTAAGTGGAGGAGGCTCGCAGAACGAGCAGTACTTC. It translates to CASSLSGGGSQNEQYF. Full variable domain (missing parts from reference TRBV7-3 and TRBJ2-7): GAGVSQTPSNKVTEKGKYVELRCDPISGHTALYWYRQSLGQGPEFLIYFQGTGAADDSGLPNDRFFAVRPEGSVSTLKIQRTERGDSAVYLCASSLSGGGSQNEQYFGPGTRLTVT.

The rearrangement uses TRBV5-1 and TRBJ1-1; possible D gene TRBD1, 5 bases. The CDR3 spans 14 residues. CDR1 is SGHRS, CDR2 YFSETQ, per germline. V lost 4 bases and J lost 6, with 16 bases in between. The CDR3 coding sequence is TGCGCCAGCAGCCCCACCGCCTTGACAGCTGAAGCTTTCTTT. Protein: CASSPTALTAEAFF.

CDR3 nucleotides: TGTGCCATCAGGACCCGGGACAGCAGTAATTCACCCCTCCACTTT. Translated, it gives CAIRTRDSSNSPLHF. The V gene is TRBV10-3, the J gene TRBJ1-6, with 7 bases identical to TRBD1. J gave up 6 bases and V 6 bases, and 8 bases lay outside the gene matches. The germline gives CDR1 ENHRY, CDR2 SYGVKD. The CDR3 contains 15 residues.

V and J are TRBV7-9 and TRBJ2-1; D might be TRBD2 (5 bases). Trimming took off 5 bases at V and 6 bases at J, with 26 bases between the two ends. This CDR3 is 18 amino acids long. Germline V gives CDR1 SEHNR, CDR2 FQNEAQ (reference sequence). The CDR3 spells CASSRAGQRTLRLNEQFF. CDR3 nucleotides: TGTGCCAGCAGCAGGGCCGGGCAGCGGACCTTACGGCTCAATGAGCAGTTCTTC.

The chain couples TRBV7-9 to TRBJ1-2, with D unresolved. CDR1 is SEHNR and CDR2 is FQNEAQ in the germline V gene (reference sequence). The CDR3 sequence is 14 residues long. Trimming pared 2 bases from V and 5 bases from J, leaving 12 bases between. The DNA of the CDR3 is TGTGCCAGCAGCTTACCAGTTCCTTCGTATGGCTACACCTTC. This sequence encodes CASSLPVPSYGYTF. Full variable domain (missing parts from reference TRBV7-9 and TRBJ1-2): DTGVSQNPRHKITKRGQNVTFRCDPISEHNRLYWYRQTLGQGPEFLTYFQNEAQLEKSRLLSDRFSAERPKGSFSTLEIQRTEQGDSAMYLCASSLPVPSYGYTFGSGTRLTVV.

In the case of this clone: Germline is not matched at one junction end, which may reflect a read error. CDR3 DNA sequence: TGTGCCAGTAGTCCCCCGGGGAGCTACGTGCAGTACTTC. Its translation is CASSPPGSYVQYF. The chain has TRBV19 and TRBJ2-7; D is perhaps TRBD2 (5 bases). Germline assignment: CDR1 LNHDA and CDR2 SQIVND (reference sequence). The CDR3 is 13 amino acids.

The chain links TRBV7-2 to TRBJ2-2, with D perhaps matching TRBD1 (6 bases). Per germline, CDR1 SGHTA and CDR2 FQGNSA. Between the trimmed V and J ends, which lost 5 bases and 0 bases, there was a span of 10 bases. The CDR3 runs to 15 residues. For the CDR3, the DNA is TGTGCCAGCAGCCGGACAGTCGCGAACACCGGGGAGCTGTTTTTT. It encodes CASSRTVANTGELFF.

The chain employs TRBV5-6 and TRBJ2-7, with 7 bases lining up with TRBD2. This CDR3 is built from 15 residues. Per the germline V gene, CDR1 is SGHDT and CDR2 is YYEEEE. The J segment lost 3 bases and the V segment lost 0 bases, leaving 6 bases of the junction unmatched. The CDR3 is CASSLGGGLFYEQYF. In DNA form, the CDR3 reads TGTGCCAGCAGCTTGGGCGGGGGTCTATTCTACGAGCAGTACTTC.

This clone appeared a few times. V gene TRBV7-9 combines with J gene TRBJ1-1; a possible D gene is TRBD1 (5 bases). The CDR3 is 14 amino acids. The V gene's germline CDR1 is SEHNR and CDR2 FQNEAQ (reference sequence). The germline V and J ends were trimmed by 3 bases and 3 bases, with 11 bases remaining between them. DNA for the CDR3: TGTGCCAGCAGCTTCGGGGGAGAGGACACTGAAGCTTTCTTT. The encoded protein is CASSFGGEDTEAFF.